This record covers a single TCR beta chain. The entry originates in a study of Ad26.COV2.S vaccination and SARS-CoV-2 variants. Across the study: Sample donor was a member of the COV1001 Ad26.COV2.S trial arm.

The repertoire was sequenced with immunoSEQ multiplex PCR; TCRdb's copy has only in-frame clones and lacks some. Of roughly 380,000 clones in the sample, 70% to 90% were seen once. The V segment lost 3 bases and the J segment 7 bases; nucleotides outside the gene matches: 8. The CDR3 has 15 amino acids. Germline CDR1 and CDR2: MDHEN and SYDVKM. Treatment denoted: 15 to 20 received Ad26.COV2.S at low or high dose, single or two shots; roughly five received placebo; per-sample allocation not given. Samples came from day 63 after the first vaccine or placebo injection. In Boston, the donor was an adult between 18-55 years of age. Wuhan-strain SARS-CoV-2 spike was expressed by the Ad26 vector that made up the vaccine.

Sequencing used peripheral blood, obtained in a trial of Ad26.COV2.S vaccine versus placebo. The chain recombines TRBV28 with TRBJ2-2; TRBD2 matches 7 bases. The sequence came from a person between 18 and 59 years old who received the Ad26.COV2.S COVID-19 vaccine or a placebo. DNA of the CDR3: TGTGCCAGCAGTTTTCGCGGGAGTGGAGGCGGGGAGCTGTTTTTT. Translated: CASSFRGSGGGELFF.